The rows below give T cell receptor beta chains drawn from one sample of a study of technical replicates of blood from four donors. Profiled with immunoSEQ multiplex PCR; TCRdb holds only in-frame clones, not every one. The table has some 74,000 clones, around 90% seen once. Sequencing was performed on T cells isolated from PBMCs. The receptors come from a human donor in good health. The CDR3 runs from the conserved cysteine through the conserved F or W. Each record gives: clone size, D gene, J gene, V gene, CDR3 protein, CDR3 DNA. The D gene is left open where the match is weak. Some rows mark clone size as missing; the rest say once, few, many or name a class of expanded clone.

>-|TRBD1|TRBJ2-7|TRBV6-5
CASRSTGTGGHEQYF
TGTGCCAGCAGGTCAACCGGGACAGGGGGGCACGAGCAGTACTTC
>-|-|TRBJ2-3|TRBV6-6
CASTMGSTQYF
TGTGCCAGCACAATGGGGAGTACGCAGTATTTT
>once|TRBD2|TRBJ2-7|TRBV4-3
CASSLWGGSYEQYF
TGCGCCAGCAGCCTTTGGGGAGGGTCCTACGAGCAGTACTTC
>-|TRBD1|TRBJ1-4|TRBV4-3
CASSQDPPGQGDEKLFF
TGCGCCAGCAGCCAAGATCCTCCGGGACAGGGGGACGAAAAACTGTTTTTT
>-|TRBD1|TRBJ1-3|TRBV28
CASSFIRGQGTGNTIYF
TGTGCCAGCAGTTTTATTAGGGGACAGGGGACTGGAAACACCATATATTTT
>-|-|TRBJ2-1|TRBV6-5
CASSQTSTEQFF
TGTGCCAGCAGCCAAACTAGCACTGAGCAGTTCTTC
>once|-|TRBJ1-3|TRBV10-1
CASSEGGIRSGNTIYF
TGCGCCAGCAGTGAGGGGGGGATTCGCTCTGGAAACACCATATATTTT
>-|TRBD2|TRBJ2-1|TRBV18
CASSPGLVNEQFF
TGTGCCAGCTCACCAGGACTAGTCAACGAGCAGTTCTTC
>-|-|TRBJ1-2|TRBV19
CASSIDREGGYTF
TGTGCCAGTAGTATAGATCGGGAGGGCGGCTACACCTTC
>-|TRBD2|TRBJ2-1|TRBV4-1
CASSQETSGREDEQFF
TGCGCCAGCAGCCAAGAGACTAGCGGGAGGGAGGATGAGCAGTTCTTC
>once|-|TRBJ2-1|TRBV5-6
CASSLERDSYNEQFF
TGTGCCAGCAGCTTGGAACGGGACTCCTACAATGAGCAGTTCTTC
>-|-|TRBJ2-7|TRBV5-1
CASSLPGVVWEQYF
TGCGCCAGCAGCTTGCCGGGAGTGGTGTGGGAGCAGTACTTC
>-|-|TRBJ1-1|TRBV5-4
CASSSIGRETAFF
TGTGCCAGCAGCTCTATCGGCCGGGAGACTGCTTTCTTT
>-|-|TRBJ2-5|TRBV25-1
CASGERRPEETQYF
TGTGCCAGTGGGGAGAGGCGGCCAGAAGAGACCCAGTACTTC
>-|TRBD2|TRBJ2-7|TRBV27
CASSLTSGSYEQYF
TGTGCCAGCAGTTTAACTAGCGGGAGCTACGAGCAGTACTTC
>-|-|TRBJ1-5|TRBV6-4
CASSSEENQPQHF
TGTGCCAGCAGTTCTGAGGAGAATCAGCCCCAGCATTTT
>-|-|TRBJ2-1|TRBV9
CASSELGSYNEQFF
TGTGCCAGCAGTGAGCTAGGCTCCTACAATGAGCAGTTCTTC
>-|TRBD1|TRBJ1-1|TRBV7-3
CASSLSPGTGTEAFF
TGTGCCAGCAGCTTAAGTCCCGGGACAGGGACTGAAGCTTTCTTT
>-|TRBD2|TRBJ2-1|TRBV9
CASSVGTSGSSDEQFF
TGTGCCAGCAGCGTAGGGACTAGCGGGAGTAGCGATGAGCAGTTCTTC
>-|-|TRBJ2-7|TRBV30
CAWSGRVQQFF
TGTGCCTGGAGTGGTCGGGTCCAGCAATTCTTC